This TCR beta chain originates from a study of T cells in Graves' hyperthyroidism and ophthalmopathy. Notes on the study in general: Prediction of ophthalmopathy progression came a median approximately 6.6 months pre-onset. Among clonotypes expanded in thyroid above 0.001, most were also found in blood.

Only a few counts were recorded for this clonotype. The antigen is undetermined. Template material for amplifying TCR beta CDR3 regions consisted of RNA transcripts. During a first-round RT-PCR of the TCR CDR3, the HTBI primer set was used. In TCRdb, the multiplex PCR reads were re-called with MiXCR into one record per CDR3 protein. The table has about 290,000 distinct CDR3 sequences, over 15% seen once. Investigators excluded patients with uncontrolled infection, other autoimmune disease, pregnancy or lactation. PBMCs came from less than 11 ml fresh peripheral blood. Sequencing was done on a sample of blood. This TCR was sampled from a woman aged 55 to 70 with Graves' ophthalmopathy.

This chain's CDR3 is CASSNRELYEQYF. The CDR3 nucleotides read TGTGCCAGCAGTAACAGGGAACTCTACGAGCAGTACTTC. The V and J genes are TRBV12-3 or TRBV12-4 and TRBJ2-7; D perhaps matches TRBD1 (6 bases). This CDR3 comprises 13 residues. V gave up 5 bases and J gave up 3 bases, with 11 bases separating them.